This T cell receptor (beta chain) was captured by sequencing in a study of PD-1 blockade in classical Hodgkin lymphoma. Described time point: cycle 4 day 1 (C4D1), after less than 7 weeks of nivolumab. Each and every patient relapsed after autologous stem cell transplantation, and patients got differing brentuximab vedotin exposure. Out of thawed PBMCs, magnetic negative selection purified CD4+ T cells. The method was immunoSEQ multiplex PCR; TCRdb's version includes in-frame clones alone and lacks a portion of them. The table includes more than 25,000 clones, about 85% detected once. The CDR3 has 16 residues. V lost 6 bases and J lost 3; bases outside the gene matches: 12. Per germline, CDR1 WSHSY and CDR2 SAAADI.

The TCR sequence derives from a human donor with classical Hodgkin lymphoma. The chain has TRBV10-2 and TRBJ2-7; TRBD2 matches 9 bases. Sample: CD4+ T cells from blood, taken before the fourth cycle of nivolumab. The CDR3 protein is CASRADPSGKIYEQYF. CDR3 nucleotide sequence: TGCGCCAGCAGGGCCGATCCTAGCGGGAAAATCTACGAGCAGTACTTC.